These 30 T cell receptor beta chains originate from one sample sequenced in a study of cytomegalovirus exposure and HLA in healthy donors. Use of 60 Vbeta and 13 Jbeta primers characterized the PCR. TCRdb's table, derived via immunoSEQ multiplex PCR, lists solely in-frame clones and lacks some. The sample includes some 150,000 clones, more than 80% of them seen just once. Sequencing was done on a sample of PBMCs. The receptors originated from a woman aged 30 to 39 in good health and CMV-seropositive.

This clone was observed a few times. This chain links TRBV7-9 with TRBJ2-4; 11 nucleotides match TRBD1. The CDR3 sequence is 16 residues long. In germline, CDR1 is SEHNR, CDR2 FQNEAQ (reference sequence). J gave up 0 bases and V 5 bases, and 3 bases lay outside the gene matches. The CDR3: CASSRDRGGAKNIQYF. CDR3 DNA: TGTGCCAGCAGCAGGGACAGGGGGGGAGCCAAAAACATTCAGTACTTC. Supplemented by reference TRBV7-9 and TRBJ2-4, the full variable domain reads DTGVSQNPRHKITKRGQNVTFRCDPISEHNRLYWYRQTLGQGPEFLTYFQNEAQLEKSRLLSDRFSAERPKGSFSTLEIQRTEQGDSAMYLCASSRDRGGAKNIQYFGAGTRLSVL.

The sample holds a few counts of this clone. V usage is TRBV30 and J usage is TRBJ1-1; TRBD1 might be the D (6 bases). The CDR3 is 14 amino acids. V was shortened by 0 bases and J by 5 bases, with 13 bases between the two germline ends. The germline gives CDR1 GTSNPN, CDR2 SVGIG (reference sequence). CDR3 bases: TGTGCCTGGAGTGTAAAACAGGGCTGGACTGAAGCTTTCTTT. Its protein product is CAWSVKQGWTEAFF.

The V call is TRBV5-1, the J call TRBJ2-2, with 13 nucleotides matching TRBD2. The CDR3 runs 18 residues. Germline V gives CDR1 SGHRS, CDR2 YFSETQ. J was trimmed by 5 bases and V by 4 bases; bases with no gene match: 11. The CDR3 spells CASSRGLAGVRGTGELFF. The CDR3 DNA reads TGCGCCAGCAGCCGCGGACTAGCGGGGGTCCGGGGTACCGGGGAGCTGTTTTTT. Variable domain in full (rest from reference TRBV5-1 and TRBJ2-2): KAGVTQTPRYLIKTRGQQVTLSCSPISGHRSVSWYQQTPGQGLQFLFEYFSETQRNKGNFPGRFSGRQFSNSRSEMNVSTLELGDSALYLCASSRGLAGVRGTGELFFGEGSRLTVL.

This clone was counted once. The chain carries TRBV6-4 and TRBJ2-5, with 10 bases that match TRBD2. V was pared by 2 bases and J by 2 bases, with 8 bases of the junction left unmatched. Germline V CDR1 and CDR2: MRHNA, SNTAGT. This CDR3 spans 17 amino acids. The CDR3 here is CASSDPGLADLQETQYF. The CDR3 DNA reads as TGTGCCAGCAGTGACCCCGGACTAGCGGACCTTCAAGAGACCCAGTACTTC.

This chain joins TRBV7-3 and TRBJ2-1, with D possibly being TRBD2 (6 bases). Per the germline V gene, CDR1 is SGHTA and CDR2 is FQGTGA. This CDR3 region has 18 residues. V was clipped by 1 base and J by 0 bases, with 16 bases between them. In nucleotides, the CDR3 is TGTGCCAGCAGCTTAATAGCTGAGGGAGGTTTCTCCTACAATGAGCAGTTCTTC. Its protein is CASSLIAEGGFSYNEQFF.

The chain recombines TRBV4-3 with TRBJ2-7; D is unresolved. V was shortened by 1 base and J by 5 bases, with 27 bases between the two germline ends. The CDR3 sequence is 19 residues long. Germline CDR1 LGHNA, CDR2 YSLEER. In nucleotides, the CDR3 is TGCGCCAGCAGCCAAGGAGCGCCGAGAGGCTCTCAATCGAACCACGAGCAGTACTTC. Translated, it gives CASSQGAPRGSQSNHEQYF.

This clone has just one count. V usage is TRBV5-1 and J usage is TRBJ1-1, with TRBD1 matching over 11 bases. In germline, CDR1 is SGHRS, CDR2 YFSETQ. The CDR3 is 15 residues long. Unmatched junction bases numbered 3, after V lost 1 base and J lost 4 bases. The CDR3 here is CASSLLGTGGTEAFF. In DNA form, the CDR3 reads TGCGCCAGCAGCTTGTTAGGGACAGGGGGCACTGAAGCTTTCTTT.

The J gene is TRBJ1-2, the V gene TRBV30; 9 bases match TRBD1. CDR1 and CDR2 from the germline V gene are GTSNPN and SVGIG (reference sequence). V was pared by 1 base and J by 8 bases, with 17 bases of the junction left unmatched. CDR3 size: 17 residues. As DNA, the CDR3 is TGTGCCTGGAGTGACCCCTCGGGACAGGGACTCCTGGGCGGCTACACCTTC. Translation: CAWSDPSGQGLLGGYTF.

This clone was detected once. The CDR3 protein is CASSLGQGRSGANVLTF. CDR3 coding DNA: TGTGCCAGCAGTCTGGGACAGGGCCGCTCTGGGGCCAACGTCCTGACTTTC. This sequence joins TRBV11-3 and TRBJ2-6; 9 bases agree with TRBD1. CDR1 and CDR2 from the germline V gene are SGHNT and YENEEA. V shed 6 bases, J shed 0 bases, and the junction held 6 bases outside the gene matches. There are 17 residues in the CDR3. The variable domain in full, completed from reference TRBV11-3 and TRBJ2-6, reads EAGVVQSPRYKIIEKKQPVAFWCNPISGHNTLYWYLQNLGQGPELLIRYENEEAVDDSQLPKDRFSAERLKGVDSTLKIQPAELGDSAVYLCASSLGQGRSGANVLTFGAGSRLTVL.

The chain joins TRBV19 to TRBJ1-5; TRBD1 agrees at 8 bases. Germline V gives CDR1 LNHDA, CDR2 SQIVND (reference sequence). Germline trimming cut 6 bases from V and 0 bases from J; bases unmatched to any gene: 7. This CDR3 is 16 amino acids long. CDR3: CASRGQGAYSNQPQHF. In DNA, the CDR3 is TGTGCCAGTAGAGGGCAGGGGGCGTATAGCAATCAGCCCCAGCATTTT. Filled out from reference TRBV19 and TRBJ1-5, the complete variable domain reads DGGITQSPKYLFRKEGQNVTLSCEQNLNHDAMYWYRQDPGQGLRLIYYSQIVNDFQKGDIAEGYSVSREKKESFPLTVTSAQKNPTAFYLCASRGQGAYSNQPQHFGDGTRLSIL.

In its sample, this clone was seen once. The chain has TRBV7-2 and TRBJ1-1; D is perhaps TRBD1 (6 bases). CDR3 length: 14 amino acids. Trimming cost V 2 bases and J 6 bases, with 13 bases left between them. In germline, CDR1 is SGHTA, CDR2 FQGNSA. The CDR3 DNA reads as TGTGCCAGCAGCTTACTAGGGGGGGCGGCTGAAGCTTTCTTT. Amino acids: CASSLLGGAAEAFF.

The chain is built from TRBV9 and TRBJ1-5, with 9 nucleotides matching TRBD1. J lost 1 base, V lost 4 bases, and 6 bases had no gene match. Germline values: CDR1 SGDLS, CDR2 YYNGEE. The CDR3 contains 16 residues. CDR3 amino acids: CASSPGQGTSNQPQHF. The DNA of the CDR3 is TGTGCCAGCAGCCCAGGACAGGGGACAAGCAATCAGCCCCAGCATTTT.

The chain couples TRBV29-1 to TRBJ2-1, with D unclear. V shed 4 bases and J shed 8 bases, with 6 bases lying between them. CDR1 is SQVTM and CDR2 is ANQGSEA in the germline V gene. This CDR3 is 10 amino acids long. The CDR3 coding sequence is TGCAGCGTTGTGGGCTATGAGCAGTTCTTC. This translates into CSVVGYEQFF.

This clone was seen just once. CDR3 region: CATSRASGYEQFF. The CDR3 DNA reads as TGTGCCACCAGCAGAGCATCGGGGTATGAGCAGTTCTTC. The chain uses TRBV15 and TRBJ2-1; possibly TRBD2 for D (5 bases). This CDR3 has 13 residues. Trimming took 1 base from V and 8 from J, leaving 9 bases between them. Germline loops: CDR1 LNHNV, CDR2 YYDKDF (reference sequence). Drawing the rest from reference TRBV15 and TRBJ2-1, the complete variable domain is DAMVIQNPRYQVTQFGKPVTLSCSQTLNHNVMYWYQQKSSQAPKLLFHYYDKDFNNEADTPDNFQSRRPNTSFCFLDIRSPGLGDTAMYLCATSRASGYEQFFGPGTRLTVL.

This rearrangement joins TRBV2 to TRBJ1-2, with 9 bases fitting TRBD1. The CDR3 extends over 13 amino acids. J gave up 8 bases and V 5 bases, and 6 bases lay outside the gene matches. Germline V CDR1 and CDR2: SNHLY, FYNNEI. The CDR3 DNA reads TGTGCCAGCAGTAAAACAGGGGGCGAAGGCTACACCTTC. This gives the protein CASSKTGGEGYTF. The full variable domain, in which reference TRBV2 and TRBJ1-2 provide the parts outside the CDR3, is EPEVTQTPSHQVTQMGQEVILRCVPISNHLYFYWYRQILGQKVEFLVSFYNNEISEKSEIFDDQFSVERPDGSNFTLKIRSTKLEDSAMYFCASSKTGGEGYTFGSGTRLTVV.

In the case of this clone: Mismatch with germline at one junction end may stem from a read error. The chain is built from TRBV4-3 and TRBJ1-3; the D gene is possibly TRBD1 (6 bases). The V gene's germline CDR1 is LGHNA and CDR2 YSLEER. The CDR3 is 14 residues long. CDR3 amino acids: CASSPSRGGITIYF. CDR3 DNA sequence: TGCGCCAGCAGCCCCTCAAGAGGGGGAATCACCATATATTTT.

The chain has TRBV6-6 and TRBJ2-7; the match to TRBD2 covers 7 bases. This CDR3 region has 14 residues. The germline V gene has CDR1 MNHNY and CDR2 SVGAGI (reference sequence). Losses at the gene ends were 2 bases for V and 2 bases for J; bases not matched to a gene: 3. The CDR3 here is CASSYGEGTYEQYF. The CDR3 coding sequence is TGTGCCAGCAGTTACGGGGAGGGGACCTACGAGCAGTACTTC.

The chain joins TRBV5-6 to TRBJ2-5; 7 bases line up with TRBD2. After removal of 3 bases from V and 5 bases from J, the junction contained 4 bases not matched to a gene. This CDR3 region has 13 residues. Per germline, CDR1 SGHDT and CDR2 YYEEEE. The CDR3 DNA reads as TGTGCCAGCAGCTGGGGGGGGTCGGAGACCCAGTACTTC. Amino acids: CASSWGGSETQYF.

This clone was found once. V is TRBV2 and J is TRBJ2-6; possible D gene TRBD1, 5 bases. Germline CDR1 is SNHLY and CDR2 is FYNNEI. Trimming pared 1 base from V and 7 bases from J, leaving 11 bases between. CDR3 size: 15 residues. The CDR3 protein is CASSEETTGANVLTF. The CDR3, as DNA: TGTGCCAGCAGTGAAGAGACAACAGGAGCCAACGTCCTGACTTTC.

The chain recombines TRBV5-6 with TRBJ2-2; maybe TRBD1 (5 bases). CDR1 and CDR2 from the germline V gene are SGHDT and YYEEEE. The CDR3 spans 15 residues. V lost 0 bases and J lost 4, with 10 bases in between. Here the CDR3 reads CASSLVGQSTGELFF. Here the CDR3 DNA reads TGTGCCAGCAGCTTGGTGGGGCAGAGCACCGGGGAGCTGTTTTTT.

V gene TRBV7-8 combines with J gene TRBJ1-1; the match to TRBD1 covers 11 bases. J lost 4 bases, V lost 5 bases, and 15 bases had no gene match. CDR1 SGHVS and CDR2 FQNEAQ come from the germline V gene. This CDR3 comprises 18 residues. The CDR3 DNA follows: TGTGCCAGCAGCCCATACCTAGGACAGGGGGCTTGGGGCACTGAAGCTTTCTTT. Translated: CASSPYLGQGAWGTEAFF.

This clone came up a few times. The chain recombines TRBV4-1 with TRBJ1-3; TRBD1 might be the D (6 bases). V lost 2 bases and J 7 bases, leaving 9 bases between the germline ends. Germline values: CDR1 MGHRA, CDR2 YSYEKL. CDR3 length equals 13 residues. Written as DNA, the CDR3 is TGCGCCAGCAGCCAACAGGGGACCAACACCATATATTTT. Protein product: CASSQQGTNTIYF.

This clone was detected once. CDR3: CASSPPQRYGYTF. The CDR3 DNA sequence: TGTGCCAGCAGTCCCCCGCAGAGGTATGGCTACACCTTC. The V and J genes are TRBV28 and TRBJ1-2, with D unresolved. The CDR3 has 13 residues. CDR1 and CDR2 (germline): MDHEN, SYDVKM. The ends were cut back, 5 bases at V and 5 bases at J, with 12 bases in the middle.

This clone has a handful of counts. The chain uses TRBV2 and TRBJ1-1; D gene uncertain. The V gene's germline CDR1 is SNHLY and CDR2 FYNNEI. The CDR3 is 15 amino acids. V was trimmed by 3 bases and J by 1 base, leaving 12 bases between them. The CDR3 loop is CASSEDAGGNTEAFF. The CDR3 nucleotides read TGTGCCAGCAGTGAGGACGCAGGAGGGAACACTGAAGCTTTCTTT.

This rearrangement joins TRBV5-6 to TRBJ1-3; D gene ambiguous. Trimming cost V 1 base and J 0 bases, with 11 bases left between them. The CDR3 contains 16 residues. Germline V gene lookup returns CDR1 SGHDT and CDR2 YYEEEE. The CDR3 region is CASSLYGGLSGNTIYF. In DNA form, the CDR3 reads TGTGCCAGCAGCTTGTACGGCGGCCTCTCTGGAAACACCATATATTTT.

This chain links TRBV29-1 with TRBJ1-2; 8 bases fit TRBD1. The CDR3 has 12 residues. J lost 4 bases, V lost 4 bases, and 2 bases had no gene match. Germline V gene sequence: CDR1 SQVTM, CDR2 ANQGSEA. CDR3 nucleotide sequence: TGCAGCGTTGGAACAGGGGGCTATGGCTACACCTTC. Translated, it gives CSVGTGGYGYTF.

V and J are TRBV7-3 and TRBJ2-5, with a weak D call TRBD2 (5 bases). CDR1 is SGHTA, CDR2 FQGTGA, per germline. Deletions cut 6 bases from V and 5 bases from J, with 16 bases between. The CDR3 extends over 14 amino acids. The CDR3 sequence: CASSFGGLGETQYF. The DNA of the CDR3 is TGTGCCAGCAGTTTTGGCGGGTTGGGGGAGACCCAGTACTTC.

The chain recombines TRBV5-4 with TRBJ2-5; the match to TRBD1 covers 7 bases. CDR3 length: 13 amino acids. Germline V gives CDR1 SGHNT, CDR2 YYREEE (reference sequence). The V gene end was trimmed by 4 bases and the J gene end by 4 bases; junction bases not matched to a gene: 4. Here the CDR3 DNA reads TGTGCCAGCAGCCTACAGGGGACAGAGACCCAGTACTTC. Translation: CASSLQGTETQYF.

This chain joins TRBV27 and TRBJ1-4, with D perhaps TRBD1 (5 bases). CDR1 and CDR2 from the germline V gene are MNHEY and SMNVEV (reference sequence). The CDR3 consists of 15 residues. Trimming removed 7 bases from V and 0 bases from J, with 12 bases in between. The CDR3 protein is CASTTSGATNEKLFF. The CDR3, as DNA: TGTGCCAGCACCACTTCGGGGGCAACTAATGAAAAACTGTTTTTT.

The chain has TRBV11-2 and TRBJ2-5, with 9 nucleotides matching TRBD2. CDR1 SGHAT and CDR2 FQNNGV come from the germline V gene. With 4 bases clipped from V and 4 bases from J, the junction kept 4 bases outside the gene matches. The CDR3 sequence is 14 residues long. The CDR3 protein is CASSSAGGRETQYF. The CDR3 nucleotides are TGTGCCAGCAGCTCGGCGGGGGGGCGAGAGACCCAGTACTTC.